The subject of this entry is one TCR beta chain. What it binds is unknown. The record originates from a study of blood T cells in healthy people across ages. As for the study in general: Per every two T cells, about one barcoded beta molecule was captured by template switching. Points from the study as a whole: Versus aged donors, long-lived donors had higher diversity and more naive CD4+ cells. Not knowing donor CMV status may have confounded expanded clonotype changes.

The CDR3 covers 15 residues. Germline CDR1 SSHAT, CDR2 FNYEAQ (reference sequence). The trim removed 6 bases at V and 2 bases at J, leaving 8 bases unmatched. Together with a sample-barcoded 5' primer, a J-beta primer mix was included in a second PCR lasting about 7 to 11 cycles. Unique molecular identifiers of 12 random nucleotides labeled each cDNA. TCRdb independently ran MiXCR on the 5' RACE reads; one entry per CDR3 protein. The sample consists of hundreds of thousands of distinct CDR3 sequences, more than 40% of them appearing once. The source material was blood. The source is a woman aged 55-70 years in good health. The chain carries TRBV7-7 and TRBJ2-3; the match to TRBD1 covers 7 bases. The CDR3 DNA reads TGTGCCAGCAGTCCGGGACAGCCCCCCACAGATACGCAGTATTTT. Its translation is CASSPGQPPTDTQYF.